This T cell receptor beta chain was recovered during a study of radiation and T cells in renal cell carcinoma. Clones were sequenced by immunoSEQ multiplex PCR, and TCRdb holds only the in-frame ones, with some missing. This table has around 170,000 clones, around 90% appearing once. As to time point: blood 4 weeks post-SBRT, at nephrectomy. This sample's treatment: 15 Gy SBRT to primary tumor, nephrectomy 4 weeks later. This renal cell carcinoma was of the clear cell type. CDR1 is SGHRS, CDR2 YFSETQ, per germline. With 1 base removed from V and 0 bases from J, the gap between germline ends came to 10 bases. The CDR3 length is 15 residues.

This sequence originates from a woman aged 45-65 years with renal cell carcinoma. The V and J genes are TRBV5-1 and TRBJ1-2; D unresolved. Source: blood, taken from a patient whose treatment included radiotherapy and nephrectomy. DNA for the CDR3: TGCGCCAGCAGCTTGTCCGCTACTCCTAACTATGGCTACACCTTC. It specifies CASSLSATPNYGYTF.